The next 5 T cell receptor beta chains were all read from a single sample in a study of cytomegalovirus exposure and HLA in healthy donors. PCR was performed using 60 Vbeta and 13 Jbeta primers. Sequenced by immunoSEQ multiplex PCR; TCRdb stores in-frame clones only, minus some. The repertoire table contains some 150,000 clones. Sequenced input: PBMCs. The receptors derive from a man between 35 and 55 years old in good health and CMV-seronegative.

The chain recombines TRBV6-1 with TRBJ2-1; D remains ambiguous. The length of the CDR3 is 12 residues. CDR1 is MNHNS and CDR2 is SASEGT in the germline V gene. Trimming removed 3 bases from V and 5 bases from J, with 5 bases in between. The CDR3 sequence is CASSETDNEQFF. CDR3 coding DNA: TGTGCCAGCAGTGAGACTGACAATGAGCAGTTCTTC.

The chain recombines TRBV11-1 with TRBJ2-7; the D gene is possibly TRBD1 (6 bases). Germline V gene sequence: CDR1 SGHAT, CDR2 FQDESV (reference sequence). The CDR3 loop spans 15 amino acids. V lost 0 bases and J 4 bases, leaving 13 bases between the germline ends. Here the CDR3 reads CASSLADSLLYEQYF. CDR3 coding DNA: TGTGCCAGCAGCTTAGCGGACAGTCTGTTGTACGAGCAGTACTTC.

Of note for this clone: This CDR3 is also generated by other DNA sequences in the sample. The CDR3 coding sequence is TGTGCCAGCAGCCCAGATAGCAATCAGCCCCAGCATTTT. It specifies CASSPDSNQPQHF. The chain couples TRBV6-6 to TRBJ1-5; no reliable D call. Looked up from germline, CDR1 is MNHNY and CDR2 is SVGAGI (reference sequence). Trimming stripped 6 bases from V and 0 bases from J, with 6 bases between. This CDR3 contains 13 residues.

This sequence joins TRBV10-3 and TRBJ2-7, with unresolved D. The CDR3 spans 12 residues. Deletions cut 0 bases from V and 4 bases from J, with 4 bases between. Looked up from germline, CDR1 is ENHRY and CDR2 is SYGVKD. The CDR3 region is CAISESSYEQYF. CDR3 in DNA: TGTGCCATCAGTGAGTCGTCTTACGAGCAGTACTTC.

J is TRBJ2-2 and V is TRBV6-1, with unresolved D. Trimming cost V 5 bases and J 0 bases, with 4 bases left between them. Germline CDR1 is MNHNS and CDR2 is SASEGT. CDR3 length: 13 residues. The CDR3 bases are TGTGCCAGCAGTATATCGAACACCGGGGAGCTGTTTTTT. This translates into CASSISNTGELFF.